This T cell receptor (beta chain) was obtained from a study of shared clonotypes between healthy human individuals. Whole-study findings and limits: Sharing across four donors was highest in naive CD4 (approximately 5%) and lowest in memory CD8 (approximately 0.4%).

A note on this clone: Its antigen is still unknown.

A CD45RA+ naive subset and a CD45RA-negative memory subset were split from CD4+ cells. Trimming pared 7 bases from V and 3 bases from J, leaving 16 bases between. Germline CDR1 LNHDA, CDR2 SQIVND (reference sequence). This CDR3 region has 15 residues. The protocol was immunoSEQ multiplex PCR, while the TCRdb copy is restricted to in-frame clones and leaves out a portion. The sample holds about a million clones, roughly 70% seen once. This sequence was found in a man younger than 35 in good health. The chain combines TRBV19 with TRBJ1-5, with a tentative D call TRBD1 (5 bases). Sequencing was carried out using memory CD4+ T cells sorted from blood. Subset in this sample: CD45RA-negative fraction. For the CDR3, the DNA is TGTGCCAGTAAGGAGGGGCCAGGGTCCAATCAGCCCCAGCATTTT. It encodes CASKEGPGSNQPQHF.